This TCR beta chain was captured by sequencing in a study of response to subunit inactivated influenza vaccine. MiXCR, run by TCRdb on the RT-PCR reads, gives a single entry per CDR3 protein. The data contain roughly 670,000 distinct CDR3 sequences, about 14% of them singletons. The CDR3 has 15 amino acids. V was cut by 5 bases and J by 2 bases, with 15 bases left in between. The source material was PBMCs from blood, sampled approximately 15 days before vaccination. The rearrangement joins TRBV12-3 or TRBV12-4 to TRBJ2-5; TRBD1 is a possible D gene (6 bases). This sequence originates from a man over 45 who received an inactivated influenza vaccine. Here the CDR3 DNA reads TGTGCCAGCAGTACCGGACAGAAAAGACAAGAGACCCAGTACTTC. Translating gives CASSTGQKRQETQYF.